This entry lists 30 T cell receptor beta chains sequenced from one sample in a study of beta chain features in type 1 diabetes. The entirety of the isolated RNA underwent reverse transcription, so expressed TCRB transcripts were sequenced. Sequenced by immunoSEQ multiplex PCR; TCRdb stores in-frame clones only, minus some. The data hold hundreds of thousands of clones, with 14% observed a single time. Sequenced sample: central memory CD4+ T cells from blood. The receptors come from a young man in good health.

The sample holds a few counts of this clone. The V call is TRBV6-5, the J call TRBJ1-2, with 9 nucleotides matching TRBD1. The CDR3 consists of 13 residues. After removal of 2 bases from V and 8 bases from J, the junction contained 3 bases not matched to a gene. CDR1 and CDR2 (germline): MNHEY, SVGAGI. CDR3 DNA: TGTGCCAGCAGTTACGGGACAGGGAACGGCTACACCTTC. Residues: CASSYGTGNGYTF.

The J gene is TRBJ2-5, the V gene TRBV11-3; 9 bases are shared with TRBD2. With 5 bases clipped from V and 4 bases from J, the junction kept 8 bases outside the gene matches. Germline V lookup: CDR1 SGHNT, CDR2 YENEEA. CDR3 length: 15 residues. The CDR3 protein is CASSLAGSEGETQYF. The CDR3 coding sequence is TGTGCCAGCAGCCTAGCGGGGTCTGAGGGAGAGACCCAGTACTTC. Complete variable domain (other parts from reference TRBV11-3 and TRBJ2-5): EAGVVQSPRYKIIEKKQPVAFWCNPISGHNTLYWYLQNLGQGPELLIRYENEEAVDDSQLPKDRFSAERLKGVDSTLKIQPAELGDSAVYLCASSLAGSEGETQYFGPGTRLLVL.

This clone occurred a few times. In DNA form, the CDR3 reads TGTGCCAGCAGCGCCACGGACAGGGTAGGCTATGGCTACACCTTC. Amino acids: CASSATDRVGYGYTF. This chain joins TRBV7-2 and TRBJ1-2; 8 bases fit TRBD1. The CDR3 consists of 15 residues. CDR1 is SGHTA and CDR2 is FQGNSA in the germline V gene. V shed 5 bases and J 4 bases; nucleotides not matched to a gene: 9.

This clone was found a few times. The rearrangement joins TRBV13 to TRBJ1-6, with 9 bases that match TRBD1. The ends lost 0 bases at V and 14 bases at J; junction bases unmatched: 11. Germline-derived CDR1 and CDR2 are PRHDT and FYEKMQ (reference sequence). The CDR3 runs to 16 residues. CDR3 nucleotides: TGTGCCAGCAGCTTAGGCCCCTGGACAGGGGTTGGGTCCCTCCACTTT. Encoded protein: CASSLGPWTGVGSLHF.

The rearrangement uses TRBV19 and TRBJ2-7; tentative D call: TRBD1 (7 bases). The CDR3 sequence is 12 residues long. Deletions cut 9 bases from V and 3 bases from J, with 12 bases between. CDR1 is LNHDA and CDR2 is SQIVND in the germline V gene (reference sequence). CDR3 region: CARGGQSYEQYF. Written as DNA, the CDR3 is TGTGCCAGGGGGGGACAGAGCTACGAGCAGTACTTC.

This CDR3 reads CASSLIGNTIYF. DNA for the CDR3: TGTGCCAGCAGCTTGATCGGAAACACCATATATTTT. The chain combines TRBV5-6 with TRBJ1-3; D call uncertain. Trimming took off 1 base at V and 4 bases at J, with 3 bases between the two ends. Germline CDR1 is SGHDT and CDR2 is YYEEEE. The CDR3 sequence is 12 residues long. The whole variable domain, filled in from reference TRBV5-6 and TRBJ1-3, reads DAGVTQSPTHLIKTRGQQVTLRCSPKSGHDTVSWYQQALGQGPQFIFQYYEEEERQRGNFPDRFSGHQFPNYSSELNVNALLLGDSALYLCASSLIGNTIYFGEGSWLTVV.

Only a few counts were recorded for this clone. The gene calls are TRBV18 and TRBJ2-5; a possible D gene is TRBD1 (5 bases). This CDR3 spans 15 amino acids. From germline, CDR1 is KGHSH and CDR2 LQKENI. V lost 1 base and J 2 bases, leaving 11 bases between the germline ends. CDR3 loop: CASSPQGFGQETQYF. The CDR3, as DNA: TGTGCCAGCTCACCACAGGGGTTTGGGCAAGAGACCCAGTACTTC.

This clone came up a few times. The chain recombines TRBV7-9 with TRBJ1-6; no reliable D call. V gave up 0 bases and J gave up 7 bases, with 7 bases separating them. The CDR3 runs 14 residues. Germline V gene lookup returns CDR1 SEHNR and CDR2 FQNEAQ (reference sequence). DNA of the CDR3: TGTGCCAGCAGCTTAGCACCGAACAATTCACCCCTCCACTTT. Amino acids: CASSLAPNNSPLHF.

This clone was found a few times. The chain couples TRBV5-5 to TRBJ1-1; 9 bases align to TRBD1. This CDR3 region has 15 residues. CDR1 and CDR2 from the germline V gene are SGHKS and YYEKEE (reference sequence). Losses at the gene ends were 2 bases for V and 0 bases for J; bases not matched to a gene: 2. CDR3 loop: CASSFGTGMNTEAFF. The CDR3 DNA reads TGTGCCAGCAGCTTTGGGACAGGGATGAACACTGAAGCTTTCTTT.

The chain couples TRBV7-6 to TRBJ2-2; tentatively, D is TRBD2 (6 bases). The CDR3 consists of 17 residues. Trimming took off 1 base at V and 5 bases at J, with 17 bases between the two ends. Germline V gives CDR1 SGHVS, CDR2 FNYEAQ. The CDR3 nucleotides are TGTGCCAGCAGCTTAGAGTCTACGGCCGGGGGAACCGGGGAGCTGTTTTTT. It codes for CASSLESTAGGTGELFF.

This clone was observed a few times. This sequence joins TRBV5-6 and TRBJ2-6; D not resolved. Trimming pared 0 bases from V and 1 base from J, leaving 8 bases between. CDR3 size: 16 residues. Germline assignment: CDR1 SGHDT and CDR2 YYEEEE. The CDR3, as DNA: TGTGCCAGCAGCTTGGGCCTTTCATCTGGGGCCAACGTCCTGACTTTC. Protein: CASSLGLSSGANVLTF. Full variable domain (outside the CDR3, taken from reference TRBV5-6 and TRBJ2-6): DAGVTQSPTHLIKTRGQQVTLRCSPKSGHDTVSWYQQALGQGPQFIFQYYEEEERQRGNFPDRFSGHQFPNYSSELNVNALLLGDSALYLCASSLGLSSGANVLTFGAGSRLTVL.

There are a few counts of this clone. The chain links TRBV7-2 to TRBJ1-5; D is undetermined. The CDR3 runs 13 residues. The V gene lost 7 bases and the J gene lost 3 bases, with 10 bases spanning the gap. The germline gives CDR1 SGHTA, CDR2 FQGNSA. Here the CDR3 reads CASTGRNNQPQHF. In DNA, the CDR3 is TGTGCCAGCACTGGTCGGAACAATCAGCCCCAGCATTTT.

V usage is TRBV9 and J usage is TRBJ2-4; tentative D call: TRBD1 (6 bases). This CDR3 contains 15 residues. Germline V CDR1 and CDR2: SGDLS, YYNGEE. V was shortened by 5 bases and J by 2 bases, with 14 bases between the two germline ends. Here the CDR3 DNA reads TGTGCCAGCAGTTCAGGGGCGAATTCCAAAAACATTCAGTACTTC. This sequence encodes CASSSGANSKNIQYF. Full variable domain (outside the CDR3, taken from reference TRBV9 and TRBJ2-4): DSGVTQTPKHLITATGQRVTLRCSPRSGDLSVYWYQQSLDQGLQFLIQYYNGEERAKGNILERFSAQQFPDLHSELNLSSLELGDSALYFCASSSGANSKNIQYFGAGTRLSVL.

The chain recombines TRBV7-2 with TRBJ1-2; D is unresolved. The V gene lost 5 bases and the J gene lost 8 bases, with 12 bases spanning the gap. Looked up from germline, CDR1 is SGHTA and CDR2 is FQGNSA. The CDR3 is made up of 12 amino acids. The CDR3 is CASSPRRGGYTF. In nucleotides, the CDR3 is TGTGCCAGCAGCCCCCGACGAGGCGGCTACACCTTC.

This clone turned up a few times. Other DNA sequences in this sample translate to the same CDR3. This chain links TRBV14 with TRBJ1-2, with D possibly being TRBD1 (5 bases). V lost 3 bases to trimming and J lost 5 bases, with 7 bases between them. Germline CDR1 SGHDN, CDR2 FVKESK. This CDR3 region has 12 residues. For the CDR3, the DNA is TGTGCCAGCAGCCAGAGGACATATGGCTACACCTTC. This codes for CASSQRTYGYTF.

The gene calls are TRBV9 and TRBJ2-5; tentative D call: TRBD1 (5 bases). Trimming left V 0 bases short and J 7 bases short, with 19 bases between. The germline CDR1 and CDR2 sequences are SGDLS and YYNGEE. CDR3 length: 16 residues. CDR3 sequence (DNA): TGTGCCAGCAGCGTAGATGCACAGGCCCGAGGTGGGACCCAGTACTTC. This gives the protein CASSVDAQARGGTQYF. Full variable domain (rest looked up from reference TRBV9 and TRBJ2-5): DSGVTQTPKHLITATGQRVTLRCSPRSGDLSVYWYQQSLDQGLQFLIQYYNGEERAKGNILERFSAQQFPDLHSELNLSSLELGDSALYFCASSVDAQARGGTQYFGPGTRLLVL.

This clone was seen more than once but under ten times. The rearrangement links TRBV28 to TRBJ1-5; 8 nucleotides agree with TRBD1. V shed 4 bases and J 5 bases; nucleotides not matched to a gene: 7. Germline CDR1 reads MDHEN; CDR2 reads SYDVKM. The length of the CDR3 is 15 residues. CDR3 nucleotides: TGTGCCAGCAGTTGGCACAGGGGGACGGATCAGCCCCAGCATTTT. It translates to CASSWHRGTDQPQHF. Full variable domain (outside the CDR3, taken from reference TRBV28 and TRBJ1-5): DVKVTQSSRYLVKRTGEKVFLECVQDMDHENMFWYRQDPGLGLRLIYFSYDVKMKEKGDIPEGYSVSREKKERFSLILESASTNQTSMYLCASSWHRGTDQPQHFGDGTRLSIL.

The chain joins TRBV6-1 to TRBJ1-5; no firm D call. Between the trimmed V and J ends, which lost 7 bases and 0 bases, there was a span of 7 bases. CDR1 and CDR2 (germline): MNHNS, SASEGT. The CDR3 sequence is 13 residues long. This CDR3 reads CASKGGSNQPQHF. CDR3 sequence (DNA): TGTGCCAGCAAGGGAGGTAGCAATCAGCCCCAGCATTTT.

This clone was detected only a few times. This CDR3 is CASSLWAGGISGANVLTF. CDR3 sequence (DNA): TGTGCCAGCAGTCTCTGGGCAGGGGGGATATCTGGGGCCAACGTCCTGACTTTC. The chain recombines TRBV6-7 with TRBJ2-6; possible D gene TRBD1, 7 bases. TRBV6-7 is an ORF, and what it does is uncertain. The CDR3 is made up of 18 amino acids. The V gene lost 5 bases and the J gene lost 1 base, with 18 bases spanning the gap.

The rearrangement links TRBV30 to TRBJ1-1; 9 nucleotides match TRBD1. Germline V gene sequence: CDR1 GTSNPN, CDR2 SVGIG (reference sequence). The V segment lost 5 bases and the J segment 3 bases; nucleotides outside the gene matches: 1. This CDR3 is built from 12 residues. The CDR3 loop is CAWDRGDTEAFF. The CDR3 coding sequence is TGTGCCTGGGACAGGGGGGACACTGAAGCTTTCTTT. The variable domain in full, completed from reference TRBV30 and TRBJ1-1, reads SQTIHQWPATLVQPVGSPLSLECTVEGTSNPNLYWYRQAAGRGLQLLFYSVGIGQISSEVPQNLSASRPQDRQFILSSKKLLLSDSGFYLCAWDRGDTEAFFGQGTRLTVV.

The rearrangement links TRBV11-2 to TRBJ2-1, with no clear D. CDR1 and CDR2 (germline): SGHAT, FQNNGV. Trimming removed 3 bases from V and 8 bases from J, with 14 bases in between. This CDR3 comprises 14 residues. In nucleotides, the CDR3 is TGTGCCAGCAGCTTCCGACCGGTTCGCGATGAGCAGTTCTTC. Amino acid sequence: CASSFRPVRDEQFF. Full variable domain (missing parts from reference TRBV11-2 and TRBJ2-1): EAGVAQSPRYKIIEKRQSVAFWCNPISGHATLYWYQQILGQGPKLLIQFQNNGVVDDSQLPKDRFSAERLKGVDSTLKIQPAKLEDSAVYLCASSFRPVRDEQFFGPGTRLTVL.

In its sample, this clone was seen a few times. The V call is TRBV6-1, the J call TRBJ1-6, with D perhaps TRBD1 (5 bases). Germline V gives CDR1 MNHNS, CDR2 SASEGT. This CDR3 has 15 amino acids. The V end was cut by 6 bases, the J end by 8 bases, with 17 bases between. The CDR3 region has the DNA TGTGCCAGCAGCGTTGATTTCCGGGGGGATTCACCCCTCCACTTT. Translated, it gives CASSVDFRGDSPLHF.

The V gene is TRBV6-5, the J gene TRBJ2-5; D may be TRBD2 (6 bases). V lost 6 bases and J 3 bases, leaving 11 bases between the germline ends. The CDR3 loop spans 13 amino acids. Per the germline V gene, CDR1 is MNHEY and CDR2 is SVGAGI. CDR3 DNA sequence: TGTGCCAGCAGCGGACTATCCGAAGAGACCCAGTACTTC. It specifies CASSGLSEETQYF.

In its sample, this clone was seen a few times. The chain is built from TRBV27 and TRBJ1-1, with no clear D. Germline CDR1 and CDR2: MNHEY and SMNVEV (reference sequence). The CDR3 contains 13 residues. V was trimmed by 3 bases and J by 1 base, leaving 6 bases between them. CDR3 sequence: CASSLFRNTEAFF. Written as DNA, the CDR3 is TGTGCCAGCAGTTTGTTCCGGAACACTGAAGCTTTCTTT.

The V call is TRBV25-1, the J call TRBJ1-2; D unresolved. Germline CDR1 MGHDK, CDR2 SYGVNS. This CDR3 is built from 14 residues. V was trimmed by 0 bases and J by 8 bases, leaving 13 bases between them. The CDR3 sequence: CASSEYSSAGGYTF. CDR3 coding DNA: TGTGCCAGCAGTGAATACTCCAGTGCGGGGGGCTACACCTTC.

This rearrangement joins TRBV5-7 to TRBJ1-2; D ambiguous. TRBV5-7 is assigned to the ORF class and has an uncertain function. With 0 bases removed from V and 4 bases from J, the gap between germline ends came to 7 bases. This CDR3 is 13 amino acids long. The CDR3 bases are TGTGCCAGCAGCTTGGAGCCAGGCTATGGCTACACCTTC. This translates into CASSLEPGYGYTF.

This chain connects TRBV9 to TRBJ1-1, with 7 bases identical to TRBD1. The CDR3 runs 17 residues. CDR1 and CDR2 from the germline V gene are SGDLS and YYNGEE. V shed 0 bases and J 0 bases; nucleotides not matched to a gene: 8. CDR3 nucleotide sequence: TGTGCCAGCAGCGTAGATCCCACAGGGGCTCTGAACACTGAAGCTTTCTTT. Protein product: CASSVDPTGALNTEAFF.

V gene TRBV11-2 combines with J gene TRBJ2-1; no firm D call. The V and J ends lost 2 bases and 0 bases respectively, with 8 bases between them. The CDR3 extends over 15 amino acids. Germline loops: CDR1 SGHAT, CDR2 FQNNGV. The CDR3, as DNA: TGTGCCAGCAGCTTAATTTCTAGCTCCTACAATGAGCAGTTCTTC. This codes for CASSLISSSYNEQFF.

The chain couples TRBV11-1 to TRBJ2-5; D remains unclear. CDR3 length equals 17 residues. The V gene's germline CDR1 is SGHAT and CDR2 FQDESV (reference sequence). Between the trimmed V and J ends, which lost 2 bases and 5 bases, there was a span of 21 bases. CDR3 nucleotide sequence: TGTGCCAGCAGCTTAAATGGCGTAGGAGTTGGTCGGGAGACCCAGTACTTC. As protein: CASSLNGVGVGRETQYF. Full variable domain (remainder filled in from reference TRBV11-1 and TRBJ2-5): EAEVAQSPRYKITEKSQAVAFWCDPISGHATLYWYRQILGQGPELLVQFQDESVVDDSQLPKDRFSAERLKGVDSTLKIQPAELGDSAMYLCASSLNGVGVGRETQYFGPGTRLLVL.

This clone was detected a few times. The chain is built from TRBV2 and TRBJ1-5, with 8 bases fitting TRBD1. Germline V lookup: CDR1 SNHLY, CDR2 FYNNEI. The CDR3 spans 14 residues. V gave up 4 bases and J gave up 2 bases; unmatched junction bases: 1. CDR3 protein: CASSATGGNQPQHF. The CDR3 coding sequence is TGTGCCAGCAGTGCGACAGGGGGCAATCAGCCCCAGCATTTT.